This TCR beta chain appears in the sequencing data of a study of blood T cell repertoires in COVID-19. On the study more broadly: PBMCs, B-cell-depleted T cells, or T cells were the source of the cDNA or gDNA that made up the material.

Authors' data handling: Reference gene primer amplification gave estimated nucleated cell counts. TCRdb keeps only in-frame clones here, not all; method: immunoSEQ multiplex PCR. That table furnishes V, J and clone size, whereas the DNA furnished D and trimming. This sample yields about 220,000 clones, of which approximately 80% are seen a single time; around 9.5% belongs to the top ten. Trimming took 0 bases from V and 7 from J, leaving 14 bases between them. The germline V gene encodes CDR1 SGDLS and CDR2 YYNGEE. This CDR3 is 15 amino acids long. The chain links TRBV9 to TRBJ2-1, with D unresolved. The clonotype was recovered from a man between 50 and 59 years old with active or convalescent COVID-19. The sequenced material came from peripheral blood. The CDR3 here is CASSVGASLWNEQFF. The DNA for the CDR3 is TGTGCCAGCAGCGTAGGAGCGAGCCTATGGAATGAGCAGTTCTTC.